The 12 T cell receptor beta chains listed next were all sequenced from one sample in a study of OX40 agonist ivuxolimab in advanced cancers. Libraries were prepared by immunoSEQ multiplex PCR; TCRdb keeps only in-frame clonotypes and omits some of them. Here the sample spans roughly 59,000 clones, nearly 95% being singletons. Here the sequenced sample was CD4+ or CD8+ T cells sorted from blood, taken in a trial of the OX40 agonist ivuxolimab. These receptors originate from an adult with an advanced solid tumor such as melanoma, head and neck, liver or kidney cancer.

V is TRBV7-2 and J is TRBJ1-5, with 9 nucleotides matching TRBD1. Trimming removed 8 bases from V and 1 base from J; junction bases left unmatched: 6. The CDR3 loop spans 15 amino acids. CDR1 and CDR2 (germline): SGHTA, FQGNSA. For the CDR3, the DNA is TGTGCCAGCCACAGGGGGCTTCGAAGCAATCAGCCCCAGCATTTT. This gives the protein CASHRGLRSNQPQHF. Combining the CDR3 with reference TRBV7-2 and TRBJ1-5 gives the whole variable domain GAGVSQSPSNKVTEKGKDVELRCDPISGHTALYWYRQSLGQGLEFLIYFQGNSAPDKSGLPSDRFSAERTGGSVSTLTIQRTQQEDSAVYLCASHRGLRSNQPQHFGDGTRLSIL.

The rearrangement links TRBV10-3 to TRBJ2-5, with TRBD2 matching over 9 bases. The V gene's germline CDR1 is ENHRY and CDR2 SYGVKD. CDR3 size: 15 residues. Losses at the gene ends were 4 bases for V and 2 bases for J; bases not matched to a gene: 5. CDR3 residues: CAISAAGGPQETQYF. CDR3 in DNA: TGTGCCATCAGTGCGGCGGGGGGGCCTCAAGAGACCCAGTACTTC.

The rearrangement uses TRBV9 and TRBJ1-2; perhaps TRBD1 as D (5 bases). The CDR3 is 17 residues long. The V and J ends lost 2 bases and 7 bases respectively, with 24 bases between them. Germline assignment: CDR1 SGDLS and CDR2 YYNGEE. CDR3 loop: CASSVSFQGSLVSGYTF. CDR3 nucleotide sequence: TGTGCCAGCAGCGTCAGCTTCCAGGGTTCCTTGGTTAGTGGCTACACCTTC.

The V and J genes are TRBV6-5 and TRBJ1-1; D is possibly TRBD1 (5 bases). The CDR3 spans 14 residues. CDR1 and CDR2 (germline): MNHEY, SVGAGI. The germline V and J ends were trimmed by 5 bases and 1 base, with 11 bases remaining between them. CDR3 DNA: TGTGCCAGCAGTACACCAGGGAAGAACACTGAAGCTTTCTTT. Translating gives CASSTPGKNTEAFF.

The chain combines TRBV15 with TRBJ2-7; possible D gene TRBD1, 5 bases. Trimming removed 4 bases from V and 3 bases from J, with 10 bases in between. The CDR3 consists of 13 residues. Germline V gene sequence: CDR1 LNHNV, CDR2 YYDKDF (reference sequence). CDR3 sequence: CATSNFDSYEQYF. As DNA, the CDR3 is TGTGCCACCAGCAACTTCGACAGCTACGAGCAGTACTTC.

The J gene is TRBJ2-7, the V gene TRBV19; a possible D gene is TRBD1 (5 bases). Trimming stripped 2 bases from V and 3 bases from J, with 8 bases between. The CDR3 has 13 amino acids. The germline CDR1 and CDR2 sequences are LNHDA and SQIVND (reference sequence). CDR3 region: CASSIYTGYEQYF. CDR3 sequence (DNA): TGTGCCAGTAGTATATATACAGGCTACGAGCAGTACTTC. Based on the CDR3 plus reference TRBV19 and TRBJ2-7, the full variable domain is DGGITQSPKYLFRKEGQNVTLSCEQNLNHDAMYWYRQDPGQGLRLIYYSQIVNDFQKGDIAEGYSVSREKKESFPLTVTSAQKNPTAFYLCASSIYTGYEQYFGPGTRLTVT.

The chain uses TRBV7-8 and TRBJ2-1; D remains unclear. The CDR3 totals 16 residues. Deletions cut 4 bases from V and 8 bases from J, with 21 bases between. Germline CDR1 reads SGHVS; CDR2 reads FQNEAQ. The CDR3 reads CASSSAPRQPNYEQFF. CDR3 DNA sequence: TGTGCCAGCAGCTCCGCCCCGCGCCAGCCCAACTATGAGCAGTTCTTC.

The rearrangement uses TRBV7-9 and TRBJ2-7, with 7 bases aligning to TRBD1. The germline V gene encodes CDR1 SEHNR and CDR2 FQNEAQ (reference sequence). With 5 bases clipped from V and 6 bases from J, the junction kept 7 bases outside the gene matches. The CDR3 spans 13 residues. The CDR3 reads CASSAVQGTEQYF. The CDR3 DNA follows: TGTGCCAGCAGCGCCGTACAGGGGACCGAGCAGTACTTC.

This clone was detected only a few times. The gene calls are TRBV6-8 and TRBJ1-5; possible D gene TRBD1, 6 bases. V was clipped by 0 bases and J by 6 bases, with 18 bases between them. Per the germline V gene, CDR1 is MNHGY and CDR2 is SAAAGT. The CDR3 extends over 17 amino acids. The CDR3 nucleotides read TGTGCCAGCAGTTACTCGAATTCCCCCCAAGGGGGTCAGCCCCAGCATTTT. Translation: CASSYSNSPQGGQPQHF.

This chain connects TRBV19 to TRBJ1-1, with 8 bases aligning to TRBD1. J was trimmed by 10 bases and V by 1 base; bases with no gene match: 14. The CDR3 covers 16 residues. Germline V CDR1 and CDR2: LNHDA, SQIVND (reference sequence). The DNA of the CDR3 is TGTGCCAGTAGTATAGGTACGCCGGACAGGGCGGAAGCAGCTTTCTTT. This codes for CASSIGTPDRAEAAFF. The complete variable domain, with remaining parts taken from reference TRBV19 and TRBJ1-1, reads DGGITQSPKYLFRKEGQNVTLSCEQNLNHDAMYWYRQDPGQGLRLIYYSQIVNDFQKGDIAEGYSVSREKKESFPLTVTSAQKNPTAFYLCASSIGTPDRAEAAFFGQGTRLTVV.

In its sample, this clone was seen once. The chain recombines TRBV14 with TRBJ2-7; TRBD1 is a possible D gene (5 bases). Between the trimmed V and J ends, which lost 4 bases and 0 bases, there was a span of 16 bases. The CDR3 runs 16 residues. The germline V gene encodes CDR1 SGHDN and CDR2 FVKESK. The CDR3 reads CASSPRQNSYSYEQYF. The CDR3 DNA follows: TGTGCCAGCAGCCCACGACAGAATTCTTACTCCTACGAGCAGTACTTC.

The CDR3 DNA sequence: TGTGCCAGCGGTTGGGACAGGGAGGGCAATGAGCAGTTCTTC. Protein: CASGWDREGNEQFF. This chain joins TRBV14 and TRBJ2-1; 9 bases agree with TRBD1. The CDR3 is 14 amino acids. The V gene end was trimmed by 8 bases and the J gene end by 6 bases; junction bases not matched to a gene: 8. CDR1 SGHDN and CDR2 FVKESK come from the germline V gene.